These 25 T cell receptor beta chains were sequenced from one sample in a study of T cell responses to AZD1222 COVID-19 vaccine. TCRdb keeps only in-frame clones here, not all; method: immunoSEQ multiplex PCR. The repertoire consists of 150,000 to 200,000 clones, with roughly 92% occurring once and the leading ten covering 0.9% to 1.1%. Specimen: peripheral blood, collected 28 days after the second AZD1222 dose. These receptors came from an adult who received the AZD1222 COVID-19 vaccine.

This chain links TRBV4-2 with TRBJ2-5; TRBD2 is a possible D gene (7 bases). V was pared by 0 bases and J by 5 bases, with 13 bases between. The CDR3 loop spans 15 amino acids. Germline V gene sequence: CDR1 LGHNA, CDR2 YNFKEQ. The CDR3 nucleotides are TGTGCCAGCAGCCAAGAGGGCGGGGGCTGGGAGACCCAGTACTTC. Translation gives CASSQEGGGWETQYF.

The chain employs TRBV4-2 and TRBJ2-3; D gene ambiguous. This CDR3 has 14 amino acids. CDR1 is LGHNA, CDR2 YNFKEQ, per germline. With 0 bases removed from V and 5 bases from J, the gap between germline ends came to 9 bases. The CDR3 sequence: CASSQDLVVDTQYF. The CDR3 nucleotides read TGTGCCAGCAGCCAAGACCTCGTTGTAGATACGCAGTATTTT.

The V and J genes are TRBV6-2 or TRBV6-3 and TRBJ2-6, with a tentative D call TRBD1 (5 bases). Per germline, CDR1 MNHEY and CDR2 SVGEGT. The CDR3 contains 15 residues. Trimming cost V 0 bases and J 2 bases, with 5 bases left between them. This CDR3 reads CASSYSGAGANVLTF. The CDR3 DNA sequence: TGTGCCAGCAGTTACTCAGGGGCTGGGGCCAACGTCCTGACTTTC.

The chain carries TRBV28 and TRBJ1-1, with D unclear. CDR1 is MDHEN, CDR2 SYDVKM, per germline. This CDR3 has 13 residues. The V and J ends lost 3 bases and 1 base respectively, with 6 bases between them. This CDR3 reads CASSLLRNTEAFF. CDR3 coding DNA: TGTGCCAGCAGTTTGTTAAGGAACACTGAAGCTTTCTTT.

V and J are TRBV2 and TRBJ1-6; 7 nucleotides align to TRBD1. The CDR3 extends over 17 amino acids. CDR1 is SNHLY, CDR2 FYNNEI, per germline. V lost 8 bases, J lost 4 bases, and 14 bases stayed unmatched. The CDR3 sequence: CASGGGTASQYNSPLHF. In DNA, the CDR3 is TGTGCCAGCGGAGGGGGGACAGCCTCCCAATATAATTCACCCCTCCACTTT.

J is TRBJ2-1 and V is TRBV4-2, with 8 bases that match TRBD2. Trimming cost V 0 bases and J 3 bases; bases outside gene matches: 4. This CDR3 has 16 amino acids. Germline lookup yields CDR1 LGHNA and CDR2 YNFKEQ. The chain's CDR3 is CASSQEVAGGYNEQFF. The DNA of the CDR3 is TGTGCCAGCAGCCAAGAAGTGGCGGGGGGCTACAATGAGCAGTTCTTC.

The J gene is TRBJ1-1, the V gene TRBV6-5; D is perhaps TRBD1 (5 bases). V shed 0 bases and J shed 2 bases, with 10 bases lying between them. Germline values: CDR1 MNHEY, CDR2 SVGAGI. CDR3 length: 15 residues. The chain's CDR3 is CASSYSMGGNTEAFF. The CDR3 DNA reads TGTGCCAGCAGTTACTCAATGGGGGGAAACACTGAAGCTTTCTTT.

The chain has TRBV5-4 and TRBJ2-7; 9 bases map to TRBD1. Germline assignment: CDR1 SGHNT and CDR2 YYREEE (reference sequence). This CDR3 contains 16 residues. V shed 4 bases, J shed 5 bases, and the junction held 13 bases outside the gene matches. The DNA for the CDR3 is TGTGCCAGCAGCACCAACAGGGGGCGAACGTGGAACGAGCAGTACTTC. Translation gives CASSTNRGRTWNEQYF.

The chain couples TRBV6-1 to TRBJ1-5, with 7 bases lining up with TRBD1. V lost 1 base, J lost 10 bases, and 16 bases stayed unmatched. Germline CDR1 and CDR2: MNHNS and SASEGT. The CDR3 has 17 residues. The CDR3 protein is CASSEVGGQTIVGPQHF. The CDR3 region has the DNA TGTGCCAGCAGTGAAGTTGGGGGACAGACCATTGTCGGACCCCAGCATTTT.

The V and J genes are TRBV27 and TRBJ1-1, with a weak D call TRBD1 (5 bases). Trimming shortened V by 7 bases and J by 1 base, and 10 bases separated the two germline ends. Germline V gene lookup returns CDR1 MNHEY and CDR2 SMNVEV (reference sequence). The CDR3 extends over 13 amino acids. The CDR3 sequence: CASNWGPNTEAFF. CDR3 in DNA: TGTGCCAGCAACTGGGGCCCGAACACTGAAGCTTTCTTT.

V usage is TRBV11-1 and J usage is TRBJ2-1; a weak D match, TRBD1 (6 bases). CDR1 SGHAT and CDR2 FQDESV come from the germline V gene (reference sequence). V lost 1 base, J lost 2 bases, and 9 bases lay in between. The CDR3 runs 15 residues. CDR3 loop: CASSLESGAYNEQFF. The CDR3 bases are TGTGCCAGCAGCTTAGAGTCAGGGGCCTACAATGAGCAGTTCTTC.

The J gene is TRBJ1-5, the V gene TRBV2; D perhaps matches TRBD1 (5 bases). V gave up 11 bases and J gave up 2 bases, with 19 bases separating them. The CDR3 spans 15 residues. Germline V gene data show CDR1 as SNHLY and CDR2 as FYNNEI. The CDR3 here is CAAQPGGLGNQPQHF. CDR3 coding DNA: TGTGCCGCTCAGCCCGGGGGTTTGGGCAATCAGCCCCAGCATTTT.

This chain links TRBV12-5 with TRBJ2-1, with D possibly being TRBD2 (6 bases). Trimming removed 1 base from V and 6 bases from J, with 13 bases in between. This CDR3 has 15 amino acids. CDR1 is LGHNT and CDR2 is FRNRAP in the germline V gene. This chain's CDR3 is CASGLALTSFNEQFF. The CDR3 DNA is TGTGCTAGTGGTTTGGCCCTGACTAGTTTCAATGAGCAGTTCTTC. The whole variable domain, remainder taken from reference TRBV12-5 and TRBJ2-1, is DARVTQTPRHKVTEMGQEVTMRCQPILGHNTVFWYRQTMMQGLELLAYFRNRAPLDDSGMPKDRFSAEMPDATLATLKIQPSEPRDSAVYFCASGLALTSFNEQFFGPGTRLTVL.

V is TRBV5-4 and J is TRBJ1-2; D is possibly TRBD1 (5 bases). The V gene lost 5 bases and the J gene lost 7 bases, with 15 bases spanning the gap. Germline-derived CDR1 and CDR2 are SGHNT and YYREEE (reference sequence). This CDR3 has 13 residues. The chain's CDR3 is CASSQGLGGGYTF. DNA of the CDR3: TGTGCCAGCAGTCAGGGCCTGGGTGGTGGCTACACCTTC.

This clone occurred once. The chain couples TRBV28 to TRBJ2-7, with 7 bases lining up with TRBD1. With 6 bases clipped from V and 9 bases from J, the junction kept 14 bases outside the gene matches. The CDR3 consists of 14 residues. The V gene's germline CDR1 is MDHEN and CDR2 SYDVKM. The CDR3 spells CASRGDRVRGVQYF. The DNA for the CDR3 is TGTGCCAGCAGGGGTGACAGGGTACGAGGCGTGCAGTACTTC. Combining the CDR3 with reference TRBV28 and TRBJ2-7 gives the whole variable domain DVKVTQSSRYLVKRTGEKVFLECVQDMDHENMFWYRQDPGLGLRLIYFSYDVKMKEKGDIPEGYSVSREKKERFSLILESASTNQTSMYLCASRGDRVRGVQYFGPGTRLTVT.

This clone was detected a few times. This rearrangement joins TRBV6-5 to TRBJ1-3, with D possibly TRBD1 on 6 matching bases. CDR3 size: 14 residues. CDR1 is MNHEY and CDR2 is SVGAGI in the germline V gene. Deletions cut 7 bases from V and 4 bases from J, with 14 bases between. The DNA for the CDR3 is TGTGCCAGCACCCCCTCCAGGGGAGGAAACACCATATATTTT. Protein product: CASTPSRGGNTIYF.

The V call is TRBV20-1, the J call TRBJ1-3; D call uncertain. Germline loops: CDR1 DFQATT, CDR2 SNEGSKA (reference sequence). The CDR3 has 11 residues. Trimming stripped 4 bases from V and 1 base from J, with 2 bases between. CDR3 sequence reads: CSATSGNTIYF. CDR3 coding DNA: TGCAGTGCTACTTCTGGAAACACCATATATTTT.

The genes are TRBV12-3 or TRBV12-4 and TRBJ1-1, with 8 positions matching TRBD1. The CDR3 has 13 amino acids. V was clipped by 7 bases and J by 7 bases; unmatched bases: 8. Written as DNA, the CDR3 is TGTGCCAGCACCCCGGACAGGGTGGGTGAAGCTTTCTTT. Its translation: CASTPDRVGEAFF.

The chain couples TRBV6-5 to TRBJ1-2, with 9 nucleotides matching TRBD1. The CDR3 loop spans 13 amino acids. Looked up from germline, CDR1 is MNHEY and CDR2 is SVGAGI. After removal of 5 bases from V and 8 bases from J, the junction contained 6 bases not matched to a gene. The CDR3 DNA sequence: TGTGCCAGCAGTCCGACAGGGGGAGGAGGCTACACCTTC. Encoded protein: CASSPTGGGGYTF.

The J gene is TRBJ1-6, the V gene TRBV11-2; perhaps TRBD1 as D (5 bases). This CDR3 has 16 amino acids. Germline V gene sequence: CDR1 SGHAT, CDR2 FQNNGV. Trimming pared 5 bases from V and 1 base from J, leaving 12 bases between. For the CDR3, the DNA is TGTGCCAGCAGCGCTACCGGGGGATCCTATAATTCACCCCTCCACTTT. Its protein product is CASSATGGSYNSPLHF.

The chain combines TRBV27 with TRBJ1-1; no reliable D call. V was pared by 6 bases and J by 10 bases, with 15 bases between. CDR1 is MNHEY and CDR2 is SMNVEV in the germline V gene (reference sequence). The CDR3 extends over 12 amino acids. The CDR3: CASSPNGLGAFF. The CDR3 DNA sequence: TGTGCCAGCAGCCCAAACGGGTTAGGAGCTTTCTTT.

The chain has TRBV19 and TRBJ1-2; the D gene is possibly TRBD1 (5 bases). The ends were cut back, 4 bases at V and 6 bases at J, with 18 bases in the middle. Per the germline V gene, CDR1 is LNHDA and CDR2 is SQIVND (reference sequence). The CDR3 covers 15 residues. The CDR3 protein is CASSTLLSGGNGYTF. Written as DNA, the CDR3 is TGTGCCAGTAGTACCCTCTTGTCGGGGGGAAATGGCTACACCTTC.

This chain links TRBV18 with TRBJ2-1; 10 bases map to TRBD2. The CDR3 runs to 16 residues. Germline V gene lookup returns CDR1 KGHSH and CDR2 LQKENI. The J segment lost 6 bases and the V segment lost 2 bases, leaving 7 bases of the junction unmatched. Here the CDR3 reads CASSPSGSGGANEQFF. DNA of the CDR3: TGTGCCAGCTCACCAAGTGGAAGCGGGGGGGCCAATGAGCAGTTCTTC.

The rearrangement joins TRBV6-5 to TRBJ1-1, with 7 bases that match TRBD1. The ends lost 6 bases at V and 5 bases at J; junction bases unmatched: 6. This CDR3 comprises 13 residues. The V gene's germline CDR1 is MNHEY and CDR2 SVGAGI. CDR3 nucleotide sequence: TGTGCCAGCAGAAGACAGGGAGGGACTGAAGCTTTCTTT. It is translated as CASRRQGGTEAFF.

The J gene is TRBJ1-3, the V gene TRBV9; D unclear. This CDR3 spans 12 amino acids. Germline V gene sequence: CDR1 SGDLS, CDR2 YYNGEE. Trimming removed 2 bases at V and 4 bases at J, with 4 bases between. CDR3 nucleotide sequence: TGTGCCAGCAGCGTGTTAGGAAACACCATATATTTT. This gives the protein CASSVLGNTIYF. Full variable domain (rest looked up from reference TRBV9 and TRBJ1-3): DSGVTQTPKHLITATGQRVTLRCSPRSGDLSVYWYQQSLDQGLQFLIQYYNGEERAKGNILERFSAQQFPDLHSELNLSSLELGDSALYFCASSVLGNTIYFGEGSWLTVV.